This TCR beta chain was sequenced for a study of vaccination effects on CD4 cells after COVID-19. About this clone itself: What it binds is unknown.

Using viral peptide pools, the ViraFEST assay grew out antigen-specific CD4+ T cells prior to sequencing. A roughly ten-day culture period preceded the isolation of CD4+ T cells. The participants, recipients of two vaccine doses, got either BNT162b2 or mRNA-1273. Measured with immunoSEQ multiplex PCR; TCRdb has only the in-frame clones, and not every one. The repertoire includes fewer than 30,000 clones, around four fifths of them detected once, and more than 1.4% sits in the top ten. This clonotype was sampled from a human donor who received a COVID-19 vaccine. Some clones in this sample may be carry-over from other donors' samples. The sample in question was CD4+ T cells from PBMCs cultured with HCoV-NL63 spike peptides, obtained after COVID-19 vaccination.

The DNA of the CDR3 is TGTGCCAGCAGCTTAGATTTTGGCGCAGCAACTAATGAAAAACTGTTTTTT. Translating gives CASSLDFGAATNEKLFF. The chain links TRBV11-3 to TRBJ1-4; D is uncertain. Germline-derived CDR1 and CDR2 are SGHNT and YENEEA. V lost 0 bases and J 0 bases, leaving 11 bases between the germline ends. The CDR3 totals 17 residues.